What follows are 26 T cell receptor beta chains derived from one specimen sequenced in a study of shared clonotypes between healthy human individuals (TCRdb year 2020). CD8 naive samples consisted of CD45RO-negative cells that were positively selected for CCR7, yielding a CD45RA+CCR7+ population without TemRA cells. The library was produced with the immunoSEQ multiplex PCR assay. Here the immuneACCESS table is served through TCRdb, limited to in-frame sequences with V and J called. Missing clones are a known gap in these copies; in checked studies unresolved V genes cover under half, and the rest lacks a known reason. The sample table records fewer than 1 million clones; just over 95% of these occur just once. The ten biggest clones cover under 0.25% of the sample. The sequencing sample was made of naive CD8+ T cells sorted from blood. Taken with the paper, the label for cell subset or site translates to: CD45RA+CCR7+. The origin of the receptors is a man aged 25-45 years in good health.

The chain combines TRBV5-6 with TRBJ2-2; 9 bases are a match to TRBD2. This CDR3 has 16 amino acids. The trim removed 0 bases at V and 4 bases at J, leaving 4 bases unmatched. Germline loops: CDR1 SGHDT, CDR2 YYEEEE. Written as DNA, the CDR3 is TGTGCCAGCAGCTTGGCTTCTAGCGGGGCCACCGGGGAGCTGTTTTTT. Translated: CASSLASSGATGELFF.

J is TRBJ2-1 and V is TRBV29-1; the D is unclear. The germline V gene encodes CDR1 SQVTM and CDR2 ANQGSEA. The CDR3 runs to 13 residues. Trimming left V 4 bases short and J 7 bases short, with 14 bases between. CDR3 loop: CSVGQTGSNEQFF. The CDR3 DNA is TGCAGCGTTGGGCAGACCGGATCTAATGAGCAGTTCTTC.

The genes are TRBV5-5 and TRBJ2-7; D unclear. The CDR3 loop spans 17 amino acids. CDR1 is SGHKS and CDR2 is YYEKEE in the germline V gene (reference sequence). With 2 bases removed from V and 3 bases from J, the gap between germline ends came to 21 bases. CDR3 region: CASSFFSELQYGYEQYF. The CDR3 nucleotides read TGTGCCAGCAGCTTTTTTTCGGAACTGCAATACGGCTACGAGCAGTACTTC. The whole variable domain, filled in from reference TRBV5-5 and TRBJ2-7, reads DAGVTQSPTHLIKTRGQQVTLRCSPISGHKSVSWYQQVLGQGPQFIFQYYEKEERGRGNFPDRFSARQFPNYSSELNVNALLLGDSALYLCASSFFSELQYGYEQYFGPGTRLTVT.

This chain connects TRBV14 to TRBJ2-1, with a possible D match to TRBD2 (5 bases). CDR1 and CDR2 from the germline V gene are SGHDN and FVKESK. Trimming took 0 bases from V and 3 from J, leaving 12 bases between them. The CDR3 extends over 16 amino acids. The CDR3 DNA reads TGTGCCAGCAGCCAAGAACGGGAATGGAACTACAATGAGCAGTTCTTC. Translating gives CASSQEREWNYNEQFF.

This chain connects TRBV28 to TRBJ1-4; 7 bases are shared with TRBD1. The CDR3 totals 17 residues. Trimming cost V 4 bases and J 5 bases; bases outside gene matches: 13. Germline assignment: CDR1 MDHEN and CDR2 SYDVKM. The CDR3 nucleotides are TGTGCCAGCAGTTCAATGACCCTGACAGGGATAAATGAAAAACTGTTTTTT. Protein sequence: CASSSMTLTGINEKLFF.

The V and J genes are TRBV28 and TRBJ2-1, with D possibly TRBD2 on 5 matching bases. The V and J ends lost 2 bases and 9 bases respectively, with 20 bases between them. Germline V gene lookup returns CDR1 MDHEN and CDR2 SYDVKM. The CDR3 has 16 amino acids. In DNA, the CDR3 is TGTGCCAGCAGTTTAGCTCGCCACGAGCCCGGAGGTGAGCAGTTCTTC. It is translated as CASSLARHEPGGEQFF. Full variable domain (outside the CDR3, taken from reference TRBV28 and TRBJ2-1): DVKVTQSSRYLVKRTGEKVFLECVQDMDHENMFWYRQDPGLGLRLIYFSYDVKMKEKGDIPEGYSVSREKKERFSLILESASTNQTSMYLCASSLARHEPGGEQFFGPGTRLTVL.

The CDR3 sequence is CASSEGTGGLDTQYF. CDR3 nucleotide sequence: TGTGCCAGCAGTGAGGGGACAGGGGGACTGGATACGCAGTATTTT. V is TRBV2 and J is TRBJ2-3; 11 bases line up with TRBD1. From germline, CDR1 is SNHLY and CDR2 FYNNEI. The CDR3 sequence is 15 residues long. J was trimmed by 6 bases and V by 3 bases; bases with no gene match: 5.

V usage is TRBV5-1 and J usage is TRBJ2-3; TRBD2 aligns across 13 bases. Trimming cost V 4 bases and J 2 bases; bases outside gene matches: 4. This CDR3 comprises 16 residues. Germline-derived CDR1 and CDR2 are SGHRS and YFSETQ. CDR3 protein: CASSLGLAGTTDTQYF. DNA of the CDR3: TGCGCCAGCAGCCTGGGACTAGCGGGAACCACAGATACGCAGTATTTT.

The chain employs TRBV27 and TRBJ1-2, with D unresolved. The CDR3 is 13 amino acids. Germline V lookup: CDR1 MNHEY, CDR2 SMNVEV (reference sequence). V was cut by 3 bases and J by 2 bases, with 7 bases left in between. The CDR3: CASSFAQNYGYTF. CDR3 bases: TGTGCCAGCAGTTTTGCACAGAACTATGGCTACACCTTC.

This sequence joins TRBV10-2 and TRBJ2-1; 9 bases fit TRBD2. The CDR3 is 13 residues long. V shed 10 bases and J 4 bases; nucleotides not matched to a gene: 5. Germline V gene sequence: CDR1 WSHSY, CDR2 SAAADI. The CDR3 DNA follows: TGCGCCACCTCAGCGGGGGGATACAATGAGCAGTTCTTC. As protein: CATSAGGYNEQFF.

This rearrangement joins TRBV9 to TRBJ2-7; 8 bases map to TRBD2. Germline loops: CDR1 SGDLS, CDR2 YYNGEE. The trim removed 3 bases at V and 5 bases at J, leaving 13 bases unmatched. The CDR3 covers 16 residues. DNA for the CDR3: TGTGCCAGCAGCGCCCGCGCGGGAGGCCCCGGGAACGAGCAGTACTTC. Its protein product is CASSARAGGPGNEQYF. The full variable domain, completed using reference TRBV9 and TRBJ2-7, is DSGVTQTPKHLITATGQRVTLRCSPRSGDLSVYWYQQSLDQGLQFLIQYYNGEERAKGNILERFSAQQFPDLHSELNLSSLELGDSALYFCASSARAGGPGNEQYFGPGTRLTVT.

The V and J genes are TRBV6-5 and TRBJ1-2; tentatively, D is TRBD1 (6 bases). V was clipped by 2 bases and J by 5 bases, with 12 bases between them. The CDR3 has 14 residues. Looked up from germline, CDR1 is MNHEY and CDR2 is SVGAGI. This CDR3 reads CASSYQGGAYGYTF. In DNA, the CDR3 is TGTGCCAGCAGTTACCAAGGGGGAGCATATGGCTACACCTTC.

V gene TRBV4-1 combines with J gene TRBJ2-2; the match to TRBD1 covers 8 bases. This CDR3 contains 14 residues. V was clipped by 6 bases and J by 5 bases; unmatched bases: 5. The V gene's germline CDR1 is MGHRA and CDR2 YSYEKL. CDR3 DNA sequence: TGCGCCAGCAGATTAGACAGGGGTACCGGGGAGCTGTTTTTT. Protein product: CASRLDRGTGELFF.

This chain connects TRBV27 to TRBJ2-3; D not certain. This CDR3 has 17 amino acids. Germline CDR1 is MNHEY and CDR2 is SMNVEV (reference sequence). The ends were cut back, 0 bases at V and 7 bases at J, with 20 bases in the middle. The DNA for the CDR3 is TGTGCCAGCAGTTTATCGGTTTCTTACGAATTGGTGTATACGCAGTATTTT. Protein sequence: CASSLSVSYELVYTQYF.

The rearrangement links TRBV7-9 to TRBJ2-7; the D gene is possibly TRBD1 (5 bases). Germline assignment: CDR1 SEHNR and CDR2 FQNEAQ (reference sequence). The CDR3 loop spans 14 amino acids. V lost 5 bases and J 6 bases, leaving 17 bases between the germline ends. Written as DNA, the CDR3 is TGTGCCAGCAGCGGGCGCAGGGAACCCGTCGAGCAGTACTTC. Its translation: CASSGRREPVEQYF.

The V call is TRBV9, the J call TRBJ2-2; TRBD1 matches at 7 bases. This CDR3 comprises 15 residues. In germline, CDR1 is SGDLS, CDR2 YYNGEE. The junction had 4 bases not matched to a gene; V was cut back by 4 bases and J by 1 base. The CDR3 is CASSFRGLNTGELFF. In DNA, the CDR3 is TGTGCCAGCAGCTTTAGGGGGCTGAACACCGGGGAGCTGTTTTTT.

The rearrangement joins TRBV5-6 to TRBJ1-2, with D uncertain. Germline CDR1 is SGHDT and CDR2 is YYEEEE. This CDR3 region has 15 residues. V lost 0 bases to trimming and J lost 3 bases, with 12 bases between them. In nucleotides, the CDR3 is TGTGCCAGCAGCTTGGTAGGGAAGATCGACTATGGCTACACCTTC. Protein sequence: CASSLVGKIDYGYTF.

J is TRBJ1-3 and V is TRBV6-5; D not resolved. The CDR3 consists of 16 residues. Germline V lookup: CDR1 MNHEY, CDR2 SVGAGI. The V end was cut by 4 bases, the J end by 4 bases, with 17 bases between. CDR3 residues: CASSLSPFDRGNTIYF. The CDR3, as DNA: TGTGCCAGCAGTTTAAGCCCTTTTGATCGGGGAAACACCATATATTTT.

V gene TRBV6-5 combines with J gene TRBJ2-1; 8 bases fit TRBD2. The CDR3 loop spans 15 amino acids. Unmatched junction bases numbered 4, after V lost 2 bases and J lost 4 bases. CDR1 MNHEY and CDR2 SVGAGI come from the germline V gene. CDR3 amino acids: CASSYEASGYNEQFF. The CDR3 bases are TGTGCCAGCAGTTACGAGGCTAGCGGGTACAATGAGCAGTTCTTC.

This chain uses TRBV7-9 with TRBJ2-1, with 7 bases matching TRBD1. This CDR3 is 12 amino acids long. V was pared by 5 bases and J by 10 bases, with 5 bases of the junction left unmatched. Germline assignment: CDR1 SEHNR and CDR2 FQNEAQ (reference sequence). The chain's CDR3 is CASSGTVGEQFF. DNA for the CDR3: TGTGCCAGCAGCGGGACAGTCGGGGAGCAGTTCTTC.

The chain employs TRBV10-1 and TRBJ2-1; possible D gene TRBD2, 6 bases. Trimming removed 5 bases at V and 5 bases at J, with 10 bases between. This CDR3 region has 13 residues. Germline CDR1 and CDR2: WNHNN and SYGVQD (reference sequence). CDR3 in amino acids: CASSRTTNNEQFF. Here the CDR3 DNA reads TGCGCCAGCAGTCGGACTACTAACAATGAGCAGTTCTTC.

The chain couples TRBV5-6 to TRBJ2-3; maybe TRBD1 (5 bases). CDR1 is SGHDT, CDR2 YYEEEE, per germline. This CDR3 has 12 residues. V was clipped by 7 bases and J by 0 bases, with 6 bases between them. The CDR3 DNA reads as TGTGCCAGCGCAGGGAGCACAGATACGCAGTATTTT. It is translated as CASAGSTDTQYF.

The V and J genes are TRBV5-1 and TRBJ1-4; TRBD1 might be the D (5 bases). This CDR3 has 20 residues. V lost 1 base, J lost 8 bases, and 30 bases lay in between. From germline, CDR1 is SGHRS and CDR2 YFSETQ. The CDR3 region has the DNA TGCGCCAGCAGCTTGTCTGTCCGTGCACCCGGGGCAGATCCAACAGAAAAACTGTTTTTT. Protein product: CASSLSVRAPGADPTEKLFF.

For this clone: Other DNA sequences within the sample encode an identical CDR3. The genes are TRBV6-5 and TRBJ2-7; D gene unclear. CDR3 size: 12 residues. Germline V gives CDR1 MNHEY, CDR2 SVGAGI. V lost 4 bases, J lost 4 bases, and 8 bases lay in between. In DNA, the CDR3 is TGTGCCAGCAGTTCCCCCGGGTACGAGCAGTACTTC. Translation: CASSSPGYEQYF.

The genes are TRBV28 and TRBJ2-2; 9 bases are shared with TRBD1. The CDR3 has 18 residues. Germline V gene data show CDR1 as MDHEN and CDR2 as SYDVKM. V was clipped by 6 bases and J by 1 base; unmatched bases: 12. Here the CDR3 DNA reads TGTGCCAGCAGCCTCCTCGGGACAGGGACCAGGAACACCGGGGAGCTGTTTTTT. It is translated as CASSLLGTGTRNTGELFF. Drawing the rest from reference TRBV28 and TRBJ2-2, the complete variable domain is DVKVTQSSRYLVKRTGEKVFLECVQDMDHENMFWYRQDPGLGLRLIYFSYDVKMKEKGDIPEGYSVSREKKERFSLILESASTNQTSMYLCASSLLGTGTRNTGELFFGEGSRLTVL.

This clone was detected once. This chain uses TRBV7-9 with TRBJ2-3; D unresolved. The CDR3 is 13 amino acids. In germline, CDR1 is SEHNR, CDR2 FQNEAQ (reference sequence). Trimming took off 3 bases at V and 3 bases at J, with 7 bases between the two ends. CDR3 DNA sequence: TGTGCCAGCAGCTTCAGTTATACAGATACGCAGTATTTT. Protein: CASSFSYTDTQYF.